Detailed here is one T cell receptor (beta chain). In germline, CDR1 is GTSNPN, CDR2 SVGIG (reference sequence). The junction had 13 bases not matched to a gene; V was cut back by 7 bases and J by 10 bases. The CDR3 has 14 amino acids. The data stem from a study of blood T cell repertoires in COVID-19. At the level of the study: Sources were T cells, B-cell-depleted T cells, or PBMCs; the material itself was cDNA or gDNA.

Measured with immunoSEQ multiplex PCR; TCRdb has only the in-frame clones, and not every one. The table lists over 350,000 clones, 91% of them singletons, with more than 0.85% in the top ten. All exposed participants met a person with COVID-19 within 2 weeks before entering the study. Sequencing input: PBMCs or T cells enriched from blood (not recorded which). The TCR sequence derives from a woman between 35 and 50 years old who had been exposed to COVID-19. The chain is built from TRBV30 and TRBJ1-6, with 7 bases that match TRBD1. CDR3 region: CAFAPAARGSPLHF. In DNA form, the CDR3 reads TGTGCCTTCGCCCCGGCGGCCAGGGGGTCACCCCTCCACTTT.